This T cell receptor beta chain was recovered during a study of blood T cell repertoires in COVID-19. Study in general: COVID-19 samples, acute and convalescent, were from the United States, Italy and Spain. T cells, B-cell-depleted T cells, or PBMCs supplied cDNA or gDNA.

The authors' processing: By means of reference gene primer amplification, nucleated cell counts were estimated. Sequenced by immunoSEQ multiplex PCR; TCRdb stores in-frame clones only, minus some. V and J calls and clone size are copied from that table; D and trimming were computed from the DNA. The sample records 150,000 to 200,000 clones, 75% to 90% being singletons. Input material: peripheral blood. The TCR was taken from a woman aged 55 to 70 with acute or convalescent COVID-19.

The CDR3 loop reads CASSQRTENSYNSPLHF. As DNA, the CDR3 is TGCGCCAGCAGCCAGCGGACAGAGAACTCCTATAATTCACCCCTCCACTTT. The V call is TRBV4-1, the J call TRBJ1-6, with D perhaps matching TRBD1 (6 bases). The CDR3 sequence is 17 residues long. Germline CDR1 and CDR2: MGHRA and YSYEKL. Trimming removed 3 bases from V and 0 bases from J, with 12 bases in between.